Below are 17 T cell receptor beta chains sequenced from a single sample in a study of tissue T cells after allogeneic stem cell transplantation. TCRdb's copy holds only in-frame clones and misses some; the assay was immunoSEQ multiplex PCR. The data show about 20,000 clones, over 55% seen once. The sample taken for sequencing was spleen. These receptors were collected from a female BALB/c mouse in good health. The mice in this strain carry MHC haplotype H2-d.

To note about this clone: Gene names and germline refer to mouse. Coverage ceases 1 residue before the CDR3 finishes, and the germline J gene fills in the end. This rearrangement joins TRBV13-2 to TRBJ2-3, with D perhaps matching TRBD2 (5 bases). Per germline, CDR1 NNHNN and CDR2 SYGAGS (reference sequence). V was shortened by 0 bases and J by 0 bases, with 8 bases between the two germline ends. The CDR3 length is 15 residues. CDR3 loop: CASGDAGSSAETLYF. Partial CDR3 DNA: TGTGCCAGCGGTGATGCTGGGTCTAGTGCAGAAACGCTGTAT.

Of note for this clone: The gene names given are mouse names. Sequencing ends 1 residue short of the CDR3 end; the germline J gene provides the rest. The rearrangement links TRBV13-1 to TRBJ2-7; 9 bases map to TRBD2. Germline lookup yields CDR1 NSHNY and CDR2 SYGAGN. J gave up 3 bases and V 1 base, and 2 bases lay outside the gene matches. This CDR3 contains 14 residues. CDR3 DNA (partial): TGTGCCAGCAGTGATTCTGGGGGGGGCTATGAACAGTAC. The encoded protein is CASSDSGGGYEQY. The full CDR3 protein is CASSDSGGGYEQYF.

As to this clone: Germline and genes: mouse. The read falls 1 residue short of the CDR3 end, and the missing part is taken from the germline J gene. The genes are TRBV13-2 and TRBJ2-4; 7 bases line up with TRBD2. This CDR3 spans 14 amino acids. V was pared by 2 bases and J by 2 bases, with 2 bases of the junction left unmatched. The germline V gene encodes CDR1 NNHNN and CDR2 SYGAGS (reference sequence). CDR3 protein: CASGEWGVQNTLYF. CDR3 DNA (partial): TGTGCCAGCGGTGAATGGGGGGTTCAAAACACCTTGTAC.

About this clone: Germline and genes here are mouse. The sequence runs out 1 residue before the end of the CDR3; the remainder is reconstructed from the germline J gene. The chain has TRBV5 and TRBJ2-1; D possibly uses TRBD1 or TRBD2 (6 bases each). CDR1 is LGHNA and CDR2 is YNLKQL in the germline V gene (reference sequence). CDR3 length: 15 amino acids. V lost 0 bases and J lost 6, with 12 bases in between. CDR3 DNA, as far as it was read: TGTGCCAGCAGCCAAGATCCGGGGGCGCTTGCTGAGCAGTTC. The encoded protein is CASSQDPGALAEQF. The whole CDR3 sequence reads CASSQDPGALAEQFF.

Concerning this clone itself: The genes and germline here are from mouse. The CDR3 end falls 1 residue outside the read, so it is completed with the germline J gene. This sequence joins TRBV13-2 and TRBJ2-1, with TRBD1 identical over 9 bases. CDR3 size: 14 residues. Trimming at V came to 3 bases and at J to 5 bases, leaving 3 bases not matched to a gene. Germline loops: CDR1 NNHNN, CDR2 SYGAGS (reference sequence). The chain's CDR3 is CASGAGTGNAEQFF. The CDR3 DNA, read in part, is TGTGCCAGCGGTGCCGGGACAGGGAATGCTGAGCAGTTC.

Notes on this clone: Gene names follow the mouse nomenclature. CDR3 DNA (partial): TGTGCCAGCAGCCACCCGGGACAGGGGAACTCCGACTACACC. Translation gives CASSHPGQGNSDYT. The whole CDR3 protein is CASSHPGQGNSDYTF. The chain recombines TRBV2 with TRBJ1-2, with TRBD1 matching 10 bases. The CDR3 extends 1 residue past the end of the read, so its final part is completed from the germline J gene. The CDR3 runs to 15 residues. V shed 3 bases, J shed 2 bases, and the junction held 3 bases outside the gene matches. Germline V lookup: CDR1 LGHNA, CDR2 YSYQKL.

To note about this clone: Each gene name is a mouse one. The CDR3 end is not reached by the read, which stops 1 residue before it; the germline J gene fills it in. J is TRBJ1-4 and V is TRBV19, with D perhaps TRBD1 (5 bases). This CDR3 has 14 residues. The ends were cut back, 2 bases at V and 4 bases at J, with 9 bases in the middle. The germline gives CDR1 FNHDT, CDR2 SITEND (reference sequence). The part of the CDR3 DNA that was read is TGTGCCAGCAGTATCGGGGGTATCAACGAAAGATTATTT. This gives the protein CASSIGGINERLF. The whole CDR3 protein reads CASSIGGINERLFF.

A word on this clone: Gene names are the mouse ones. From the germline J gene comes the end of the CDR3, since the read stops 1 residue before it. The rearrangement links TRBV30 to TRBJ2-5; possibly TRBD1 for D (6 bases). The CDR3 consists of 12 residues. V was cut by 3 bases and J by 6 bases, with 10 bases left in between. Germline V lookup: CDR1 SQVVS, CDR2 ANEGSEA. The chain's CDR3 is CSSRGRGDTQYF. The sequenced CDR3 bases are TGTAGTTCTAGGGGCAGGGGTGACACCCAGTAC.

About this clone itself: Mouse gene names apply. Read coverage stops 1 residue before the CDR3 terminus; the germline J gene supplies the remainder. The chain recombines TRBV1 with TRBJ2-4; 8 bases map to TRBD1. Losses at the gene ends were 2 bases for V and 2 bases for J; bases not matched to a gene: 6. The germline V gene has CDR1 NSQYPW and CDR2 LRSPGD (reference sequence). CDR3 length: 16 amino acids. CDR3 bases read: TGCACCTGCAGTGCAAACAGGGGGAAACATCAAAACACCTTGTAC. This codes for CTCSANRGKHQNTLY. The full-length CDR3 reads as CTCSANRGKHQNTLYF. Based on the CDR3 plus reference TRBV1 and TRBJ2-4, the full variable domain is VTLLEQNPRWRLVPRGQAVNLRCILKNSQYPWMSWYQQDLQKQLQWLFTLRSPGDKEVKSLPGADYLATRVTDTELRLQVANMSQGRTLYCTCSANRGKHQNTLYFGAGTRLSVL.

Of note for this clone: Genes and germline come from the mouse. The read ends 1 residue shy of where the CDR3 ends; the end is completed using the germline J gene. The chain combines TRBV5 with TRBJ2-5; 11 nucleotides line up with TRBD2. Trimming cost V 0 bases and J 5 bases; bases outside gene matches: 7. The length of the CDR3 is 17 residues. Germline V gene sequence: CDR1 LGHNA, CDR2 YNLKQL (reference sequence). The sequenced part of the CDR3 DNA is TGTGCCAGCAGCCAAGATCGGACTGGGGGGTTTCGAGACACCCAGTAC. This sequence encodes CASSQDRTGGFRDTQY. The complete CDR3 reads CASSQDRTGGFRDTQYF.

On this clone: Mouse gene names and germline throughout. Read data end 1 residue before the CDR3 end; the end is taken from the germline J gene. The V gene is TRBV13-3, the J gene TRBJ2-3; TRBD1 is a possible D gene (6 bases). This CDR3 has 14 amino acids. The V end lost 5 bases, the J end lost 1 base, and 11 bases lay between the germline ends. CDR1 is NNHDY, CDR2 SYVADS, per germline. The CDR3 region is CASRSGTRAETLYF. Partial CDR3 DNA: TGTGCCAGCAGGTCCGGGACACGTGCAGAAACGCTGTAT.

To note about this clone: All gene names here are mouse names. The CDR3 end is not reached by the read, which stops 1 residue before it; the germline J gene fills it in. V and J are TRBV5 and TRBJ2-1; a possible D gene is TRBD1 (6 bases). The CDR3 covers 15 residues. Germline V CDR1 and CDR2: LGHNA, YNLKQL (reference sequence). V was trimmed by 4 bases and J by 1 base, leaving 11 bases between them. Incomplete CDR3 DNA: TGTGCCAGCAGCCCCCGGGACACCAACTATGCTGAGCAGTTC. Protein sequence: CASSPRDTNYAEQF. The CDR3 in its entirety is CASSPRDTNYAEQFF.

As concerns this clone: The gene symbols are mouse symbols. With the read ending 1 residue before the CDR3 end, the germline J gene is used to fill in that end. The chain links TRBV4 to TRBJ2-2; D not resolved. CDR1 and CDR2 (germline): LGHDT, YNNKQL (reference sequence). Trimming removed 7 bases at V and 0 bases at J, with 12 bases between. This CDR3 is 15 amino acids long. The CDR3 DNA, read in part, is TGTGCCAGCAAGTATAGACATGCAAACACCGGGCAGCTCTAC. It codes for CASKYRHANTGQLY. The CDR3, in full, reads CASKYRHANTGQLYF.

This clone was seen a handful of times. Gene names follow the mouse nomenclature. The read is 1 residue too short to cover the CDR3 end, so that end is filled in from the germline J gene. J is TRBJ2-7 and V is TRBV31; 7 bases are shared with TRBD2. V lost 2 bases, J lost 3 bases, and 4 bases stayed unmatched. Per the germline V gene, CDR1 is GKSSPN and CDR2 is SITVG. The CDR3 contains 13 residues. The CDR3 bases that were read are TGTGCCTGGAGTTTGGGACTGTTCTATGAACAGTAC. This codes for CAWSLGLFYEQY. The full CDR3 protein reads CAWSLGLFYEQYF.

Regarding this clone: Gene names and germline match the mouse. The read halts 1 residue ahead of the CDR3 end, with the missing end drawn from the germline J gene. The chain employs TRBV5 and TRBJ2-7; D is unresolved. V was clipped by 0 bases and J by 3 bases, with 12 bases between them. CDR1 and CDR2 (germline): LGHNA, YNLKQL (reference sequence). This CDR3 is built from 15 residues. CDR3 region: CASSQEWQKDYEQYF. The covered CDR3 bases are TGTGCCAGCAGCCAAGAATGGCAAAAAGACTATGAACAGTAC.

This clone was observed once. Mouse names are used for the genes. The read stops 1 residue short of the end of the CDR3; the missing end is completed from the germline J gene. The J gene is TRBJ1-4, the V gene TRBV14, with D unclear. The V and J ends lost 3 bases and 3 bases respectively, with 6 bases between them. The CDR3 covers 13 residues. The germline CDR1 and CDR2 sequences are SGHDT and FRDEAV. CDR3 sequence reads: CASSWGTNERLFF. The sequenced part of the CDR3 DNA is TGTGCCAGCAGTTGGGGAACCAACGAAAGATTATTT.

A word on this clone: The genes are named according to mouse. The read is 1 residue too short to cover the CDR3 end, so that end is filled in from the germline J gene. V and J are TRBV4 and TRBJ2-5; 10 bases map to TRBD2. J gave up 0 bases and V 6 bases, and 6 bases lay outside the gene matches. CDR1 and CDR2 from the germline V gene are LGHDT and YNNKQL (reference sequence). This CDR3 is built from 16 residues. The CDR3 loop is CASRPGLGFNQDTQYF. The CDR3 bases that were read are TGTGCCAGCAGACCGGGACTGGGGTTTAACCAAGACACCCAGTAC.